These 19 T cell receptor beta chains came from one sample sequenced in a study of blood T cell repertoires in COVID-19. Sequencing used immunoSEQ multiplex PCR; TCRdb keeps in-frame clones, though not all of them. In the table there are around 200,000 clones, roughly nine tenths of which are singletons. The sequenced sample was PBMCs or T cells enriched from blood (not recorded which). The receptor source for this set is a woman in her forties or fifties in a cohort exposed to, infected with or recovered from COVID-19 (not recorded which).

V and J are TRBV5-8 and TRBJ2-1, with a possible D match to TRBD1 (5 bases). The CDR3 has 15 residues. The germline gives CDR1 SGHTS, CDR2 YDEGEE. Trimming removed 0 bases at V and 7 bases at J, with 14 bases between. CDR3 sequence reads: CASSLVVRPGNEQFF. Written as DNA, the CDR3 is TGTGCCAGCAGCTTGGTCGTTCGCCCAGGGAATGAGCAGTTCTTC.

As DNA, the CDR3 is TGTGCCAGCAGCCCGGGACAGGACCAAGAGACCCAGTACTTC. Translated, it gives CASSPGQDQETQYF. V is TRBV4-2 and J is TRBJ2-5; 8 nucleotides line up with TRBD1. Germline-derived CDR1 and CDR2 are LGHNA and YNFKEQ. There are 14 residues in the CDR3. The trim removed 4 bases at V and 0 bases at J, leaving 1 base unmatched.

The gene calls are TRBV7-9 and TRBJ2-3; 10 bases are shared with TRBD1. V lost 4 bases, J lost 3 bases, and 16 bases stayed unmatched. The CDR3 runs to 19 residues. CDR1 is SEHNR and CDR2 is FQNEAQ in the germline V gene (reference sequence). CDR3: CASSSRVPGQGRKTDTQYF. CDR3 coding DNA: TGTGCCAGCAGCTCGAGAGTCCCGGGACAGGGGCGGAAAACAGATACGCAGTATTTT.

The chain combines TRBV6-5 with TRBJ1-4; D possibly corresponds to TRBD1 (6 bases). CDR1 is MNHEY and CDR2 is SVGAGI in the germline V gene. Trimming removed 2 bases at V and 6 bases at J, with 13 bases between. The CDR3 extends over 15 amino acids. The CDR3 spells CASSYQGPSYEKLFF. The CDR3 DNA sequence: TGTGCCAGCAGTTACCAGGGGCCGAGCTATGAAAAACTGTTTTTT.

This clone came up a few times. This rearrangement joins TRBV4-2 to TRBJ2-2; 7 bases align to TRBD2. CDR1 and CDR2 (germline): LGHNA, YNFKEQ. This CDR3 is built from 15 residues. The J segment lost 1 base and the V segment lost 3 bases, leaving 2 bases of the junction unmatched. The CDR3 region is CASSQGGVNTGELFF. CDR3 sequence (DNA): TGTGCCAGCAGCCAGGGGGGGGTGAACACCGGGGAGCTGTTTTTT.

The DNA for the CDR3 is TGTGCCAGTTGCAACGTGAGTGAGCAGTTCTTC. Amino acids: CASCNVSEQFF. The J gene is TRBJ2-1, the V gene TRBV5-8, with unresolved D. This CDR3 comprises 11 residues. Germline V lookup: CDR1 SGHTS, CDR2 YDEGEE. V shed 8 bases and J shed 9 bases, with 12 bases lying between them.

This clone has only one observation. The chain links TRBV10-2 to TRBJ2-7; the D gene is possibly TRBD1 (6 bases). The CDR3 sequence is 13 residues long. The V end was cut by 8 bases, the J end by 2 bases, with 13 bases between. Germline CDR1 WSHSY, CDR2 SAAADI. This chain's CDR3 is CASGGQMTYEQYF. The CDR3 region has the DNA TGCGCCAGCGGTGGACAGATGACCTACGAGCAGTACTTC.

The chain employs TRBV5-1 and TRBJ1-6; D gene ambiguous. Trimming left V 0 bases short and J 7 bases short, with 8 bases between. The CDR3 sequence is 14 residues long. The V gene's germline CDR1 is SGHRS and CDR2 YFSETQ. Here the CDR3 DNA reads TGCGCCAGCAGCTTGGGAGACACCAATTCACCCCTCCACTTT. It translates to CASSLGDTNSPLHF.

The rearrangement links TRBV7-9 to TRBJ1-2; 7 nucleotides align to TRBD1. In germline, CDR1 is SEHNR, CDR2 FQNEAQ (reference sequence). J was trimmed by 4 bases and V by 4 bases; bases with no gene match: 9. This CDR3 contains 15 residues. The CDR3 bases are TGTGCCAGCAGCTACGGACAGGCCCAGGTCTATGGCTACACCTTC. This gives the protein CASSYGQAQVYGYTF.

CDR3 region: CASSQPLTGSNSPLHF. CDR3 bases: TGTGCCAGTAGCCAACCACTGACAGGGAGTAATTCACCCCTCCACTTT. The chain is built from TRBV19 and TRBJ1-6; 7 nucleotides align to TRBD1. Trimming removed 6 bases from V and 6 bases from J; junction bases left unmatched: 11. Germline V gene data show CDR1 as LNHDA and CDR2 as SQIVND (reference sequence). This CDR3 region has 16 residues.

The chain recombines TRBV5-1 with TRBJ1-2, with a weak D call TRBD1 (5 bases). V was clipped by 0 bases and J by 6 bases, with 18 bases between them. Germline assignment: CDR1 SGHRS and CDR2 YFSETQ. The CDR3 is made up of 16 amino acids. The DNA for the CDR3 is TGCGCCAGCAGCTTGGGCCCCAGGGTAATCGGCGATGGCTACACCTTC. Encoded protein: CASSLGPRVIGDGYTF.

The rearrangement uses TRBV9 and TRBJ2-3, with a tentative D call TRBD2 (5 bases). Germline V gene lookup returns CDR1 SGDLS and CDR2 YYNGEE. The V end lost 0 bases, the J end lost 9 bases, and 17 bases lay between the germline ends. The CDR3 sequence is 15 residues long. The DNA of the CDR3 is TGTGCCAGCAGCGTAGGGGGAGACCCTACCTCCACGCAGTATTTT. It yields the protein CASSVGGDPTSTQYF.

This clone was detected a few times. The chain joins TRBV19 to TRBJ1-2; possibly TRBD1 for D (5 bases). Trimming pared 4 bases from V and 0 bases from J, leaving 12 bases between. CDR1 is LNHDA, CDR2 SQIVND, per germline (reference sequence). The CDR3 extends over 15 amino acids. CDR3 DNA sequence: TGTGCCAGTAGTACCGACAGCCCGGCTAACTATGGCTACACCTTC. The encoded protein is CASSTDSPANYGYTF.

V gene TRBV19 combines with J gene TRBJ1-2, with D tentatively TRBD1 (6 bases). This CDR3 contains 13 residues. Germline lookup yields CDR1 LNHDA and CDR2 SQIVND (reference sequence). Trimming removed 8 bases from V and 0 bases from J, with 10 bases in between. Written as DNA, the CDR3 is TGTGCCAGTCCGCAGGGGACTAACTATGGCTACACCTTC. This gives the protein CASPQGTNYGYTF.

In DNA form, the CDR3 reads TGTGCCAGCAGCCAATACCCCGGAGTGCCGGGACAGGGGGTTTTCTTT. It codes for CASSQYPGVPGQGVFF. The chain links TRBV4-2 to TRBJ1-1, with 11 positions matching TRBD1. The germline V gene encodes CDR1 LGHNA and CDR2 YNFKEQ. V gave up 2 bases and J gave up 13 bases; unmatched junction bases: 15. The CDR3 is 16 residues long.

This rearrangement joins TRBV19 to TRBJ1-4; no firm D call. The germline V gene encodes CDR1 LNHDA and CDR2 SQIVND (reference sequence). The CDR3 runs 14 residues. Trimming cost V 6 bases and J 3 bases, with 11 bases left between them. Here the CDR3 DNA reads TGTGCCAGTAGGAAAACAGCCTCTAATGAAAAACTGTTTTTT. Translation: CASRKTASNEKLFF.

The V call is TRBV9, the J call TRBJ2-4, with a weak D call TRBD2 (6 bases). The CDR3 length is 17 residues. The ends were cut back, 4 bases at V and 6 bases at J, with 23 bases in the middle. CDR1 is SGDLS and CDR2 is YYNGEE in the germline V gene. The CDR3 loop is CASSTPSGDQQGNIQYF. The CDR3 DNA sequence: TGTGCCAGCAGCACCCCATCGGGGGACCAACAAGGAAACATTCAGTACTTC.

The chain uses TRBV7-6 and TRBJ1-4; tentative D call: TRBD1 (6 bases). The CDR3 has 16 amino acids. From germline, CDR1 is SGHVS and CDR2 FNYEAQ. V lost 1 base and J 1 base, leaving 10 bases between the germline ends. In nucleotides, the CDR3 is TGTGCCAGCAGCTTAGTCGGGACACAAACTAATGAAAAACTGTTTTTT. Amino acid sequence: CASSLVGTQTNEKLFF.

In DNA, the CDR3 is TGTGCCAGCAGCCCCATCTCGGGGGGGAGCACTGAAGCTTTCTTT. It codes for CASSPISGGSTEAFF. The J gene is TRBJ1-1, the V gene TRBV13; weak D call: TRBD1 (5 bases). V lost 5 bases and J lost 4, with 17 bases in between. CDR3 length equals 15 residues. CDR1 PRHDT and CDR2 FYEKMQ come from the germline V gene (reference sequence).